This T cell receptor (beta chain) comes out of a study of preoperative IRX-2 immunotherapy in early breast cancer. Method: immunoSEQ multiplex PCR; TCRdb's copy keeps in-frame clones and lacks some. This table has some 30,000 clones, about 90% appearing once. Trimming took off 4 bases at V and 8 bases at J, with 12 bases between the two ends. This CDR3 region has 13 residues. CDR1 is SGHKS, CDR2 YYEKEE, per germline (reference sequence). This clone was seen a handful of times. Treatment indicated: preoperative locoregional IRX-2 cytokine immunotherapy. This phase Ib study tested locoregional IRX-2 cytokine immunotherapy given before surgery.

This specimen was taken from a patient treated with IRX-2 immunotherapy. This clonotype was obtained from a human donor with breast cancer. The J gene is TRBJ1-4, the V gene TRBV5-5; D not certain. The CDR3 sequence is CASSPGIIEKLFF. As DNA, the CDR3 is TGTGCCAGCAGCCCTGGTATCATCGAAAAACTGTTTTTT.